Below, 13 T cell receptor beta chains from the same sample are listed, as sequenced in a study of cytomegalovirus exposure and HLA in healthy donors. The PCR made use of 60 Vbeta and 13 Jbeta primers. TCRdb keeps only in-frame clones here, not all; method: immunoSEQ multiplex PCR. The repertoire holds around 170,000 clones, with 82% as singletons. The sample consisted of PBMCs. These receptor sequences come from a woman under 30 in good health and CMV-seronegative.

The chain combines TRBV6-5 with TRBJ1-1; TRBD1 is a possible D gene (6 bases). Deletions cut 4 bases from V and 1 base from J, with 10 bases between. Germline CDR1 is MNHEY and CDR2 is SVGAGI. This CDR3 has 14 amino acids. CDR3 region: CASSSGTRNTEAFF. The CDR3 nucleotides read TGTGCCAGCAGTTCCGGGACAAGGAACACTGAAGCTTTCTTT.

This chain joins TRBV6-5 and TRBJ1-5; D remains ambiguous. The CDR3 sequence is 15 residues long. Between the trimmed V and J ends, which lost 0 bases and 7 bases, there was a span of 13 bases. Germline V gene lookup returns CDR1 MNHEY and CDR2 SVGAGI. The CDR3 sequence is CASSYSPPGKQPQHF. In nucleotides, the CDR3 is TGTGCCAGCAGTTACTCGCCCCCGGGAAAACAGCCCCAGCATTTT.

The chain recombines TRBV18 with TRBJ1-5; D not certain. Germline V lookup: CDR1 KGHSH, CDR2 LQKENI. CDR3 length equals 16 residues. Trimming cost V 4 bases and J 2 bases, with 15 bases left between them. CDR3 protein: CASSLSLPEGNQPQHF. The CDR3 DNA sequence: TGTGCCAGCTCACTATCTCTACCGGAGGGCAATCAGCCCCAGCATTTT.

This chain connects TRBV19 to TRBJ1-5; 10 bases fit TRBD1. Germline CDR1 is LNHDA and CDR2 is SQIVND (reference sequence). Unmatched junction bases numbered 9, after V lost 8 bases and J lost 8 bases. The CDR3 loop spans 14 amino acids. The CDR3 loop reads CASSTGGRGKPQHF. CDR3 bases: TGTGCCAGTTCGACAGGGGGCAGGGGTAAGCCCCAGCATTTT.

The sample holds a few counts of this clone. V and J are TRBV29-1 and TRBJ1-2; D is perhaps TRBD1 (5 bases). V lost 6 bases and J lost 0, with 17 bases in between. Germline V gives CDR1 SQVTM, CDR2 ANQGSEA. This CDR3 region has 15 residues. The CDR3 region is CSVPGGVPTNYGYTF. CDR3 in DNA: TGCAGCGTCCCCGGGGGGGTGCCCACTAACTATGGCTACACCTTC.

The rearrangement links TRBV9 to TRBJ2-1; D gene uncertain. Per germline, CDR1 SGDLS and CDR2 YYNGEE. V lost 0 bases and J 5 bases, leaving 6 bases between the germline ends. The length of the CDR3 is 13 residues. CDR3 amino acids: CASSVETDNEQFF. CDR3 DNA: TGTGCCAGCAGCGTAGAAACGGACAATGAGCAGTTCTTC.

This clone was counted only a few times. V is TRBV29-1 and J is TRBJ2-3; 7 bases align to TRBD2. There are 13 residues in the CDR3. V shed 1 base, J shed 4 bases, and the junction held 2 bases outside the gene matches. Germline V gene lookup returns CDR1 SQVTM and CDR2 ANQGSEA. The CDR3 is CSVEVGGADTQYF. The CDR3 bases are TGCAGCGTTGAAGTTGGGGGGGCAGATACGCAGTATTTT.

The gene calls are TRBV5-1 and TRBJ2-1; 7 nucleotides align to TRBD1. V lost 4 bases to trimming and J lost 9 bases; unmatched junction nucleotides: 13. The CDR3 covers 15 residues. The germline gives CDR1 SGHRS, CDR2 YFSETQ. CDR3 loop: CASSTGQASGAEQFF. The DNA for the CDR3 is TGCGCCAGCAGCACCGGACAGGCTTCTGGCGCTGAGCAGTTCTTC.

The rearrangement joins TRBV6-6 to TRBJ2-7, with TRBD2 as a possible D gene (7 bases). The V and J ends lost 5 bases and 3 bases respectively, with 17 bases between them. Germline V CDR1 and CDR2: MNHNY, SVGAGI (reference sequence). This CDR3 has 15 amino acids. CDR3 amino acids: CASSPAEGGGYEQYF. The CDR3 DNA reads TGTGCCAGCAGTCCCGCTGAGGGAGGGGGCTACGAGCAGTACTTC.

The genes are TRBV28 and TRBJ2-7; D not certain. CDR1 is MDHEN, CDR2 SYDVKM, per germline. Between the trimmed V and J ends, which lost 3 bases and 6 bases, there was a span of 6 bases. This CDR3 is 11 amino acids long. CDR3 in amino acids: CASSFGVEQYF. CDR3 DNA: TGTGCCAGCAGTTTTGGAGTCGAGCAGTACTTC.

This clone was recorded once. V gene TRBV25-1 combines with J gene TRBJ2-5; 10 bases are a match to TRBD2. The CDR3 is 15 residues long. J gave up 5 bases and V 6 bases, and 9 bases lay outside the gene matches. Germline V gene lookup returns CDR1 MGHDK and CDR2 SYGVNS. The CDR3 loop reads CASRKGPAGGETQYF. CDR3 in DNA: TGTGCCAGCAGGAAGGGCCCAGCGGGAGGGGAGACCCAGTACTTC.

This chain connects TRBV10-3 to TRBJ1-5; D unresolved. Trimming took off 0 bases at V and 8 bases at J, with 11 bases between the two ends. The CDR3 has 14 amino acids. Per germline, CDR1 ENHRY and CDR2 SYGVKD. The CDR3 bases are TGTGCCATCAGTGAGTCTCAGGCGCCGGAGCCCCAGCATTTT. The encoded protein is CAISESQAPEPQHF.

CDR3 coding DNA: TGCAGTGCCCGGGACAGGGCCGACTATGGCTACACCTTC. Its protein product is CSARDRADYGYTF. This rearrangement joins TRBV29-1 to TRBJ1-2, with 9 bases matching TRBD1. The germline gives CDR1 SQVTM, CDR2 ANQGSEA. The CDR3 contains 13 residues. Together with reference TRBV29-1 and TRBJ1-2, the CDR3 gives the full variable domain: SAVISQKPSRDICQRGTSLTIQCQVDSQVTMMFWYRQQPGQSLTLIATANQGSEATYESGFVIDKFPISRPNLTFSTLTVSNMSPEDSSIYLCSARDRADYGYTFGSGTRLTVV.